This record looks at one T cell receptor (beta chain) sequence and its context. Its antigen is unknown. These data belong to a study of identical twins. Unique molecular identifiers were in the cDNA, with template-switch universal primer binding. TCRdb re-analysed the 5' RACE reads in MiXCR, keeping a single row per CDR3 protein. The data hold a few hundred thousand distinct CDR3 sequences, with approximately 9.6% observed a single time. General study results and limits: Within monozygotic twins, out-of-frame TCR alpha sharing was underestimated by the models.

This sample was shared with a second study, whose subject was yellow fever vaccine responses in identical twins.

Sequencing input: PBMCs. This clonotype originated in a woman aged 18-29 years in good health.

CDR3 amino acids: CASSWEPRRTGETQYF. The CDR3 DNA reads TGCGCCAGCAGCTGGGAACCCAGGAGGACAGGGGAGACCCAGTACTTC. The chain joins TRBV5-1 to TRBJ2-5, with 8 bases fitting TRBD1. With V trimmed by 3 bases and J by 5 bases, 12 bases remained unmatched. This CDR3 is 16 amino acids long. Per germline, CDR1 SGHRS and CDR2 YFSETQ.